Given below is one T cell receptor (beta chain) in context. The table lists this clone with a count of one. Its antigen target is currently unknown. Base-call qualities are not available, and no considerably larger clone is one nucleotide away. The sample comes from a study of blood T cell repertoires in COVID-19 (dated by TCRdb to 2019 to 2021). For the study in its entirety: Samples covering the acute and convalescent phases of COVID-19 were provided by collaborators in the United States, Italy and Spain. A de-identified subject ID, COVID-19 status, age in years and sex were almost always included in the sample metadata. The prospective study material was composed of cDNA or gDNA derived from T cells, B-cell-depleted T cells, or PBMCs. Samples were obtained from the ongoing ImmuneRACE study (first 160 participants) and from about 1,300 subjects provided by 6 global collaborators. Where HLA class I and class II types were available, the types were taken from metadata supplied by the sample provider, not from assay-based typing. Deeply sampled blood TCRbeta repertoires from subjects exposed to, actively infected with, or recovered from COVID-19 were included in the dataset. The repertoires were released in a freely available public database intended as a resource for research on the immune response to SARS-CoV-2. What the work shows at the level of the full study, not this receptor alone: Clinical and demographic metadata were provided uncurated, with the amount varying by source and participant.

TCRbeta CDR3 regions were amplified from genomic DNA by means of the immunoSEQ Assay, a bias-controlled multiplex PCR. Turning to the authors' computational methods: Within the assay, amplification of reference gene primers was used to estimate how many nucleated cells each sample contained. Sequence reads were collapsed and filtered to measure the absolute abundance of every unique TCRbeta CDR3 rearrangement. For each sample, productive Simpson clonality was calculated as the square root of Simpson's diversity index across productive rearrangements. What TCRdb holds here is the immuneACCESS table cut down to in-frame rearrangements. Part of the clones is not present; checked against another copy, under half of the missing clones reflect an unresolved V gene, and the others are unexplained. V, J and clone size were drawn from that table, and D and trimming were deduced from the DNA. The sample yields about 130,000 clones; 85% to 90% were counted once. The ten largest make up roughly 4.3% of the sample.

CDR1 SNHLY and CDR2 FYNNEI are derived from the germline V gene. The CDR3, cysteine through phenylalanine, is 16 amino acids long. Kept here is only the CDR3 DNA, which spans 48 bases and is read in frame from base 1. Germline trimming: 8 bases from V, 1 base from J; junction bases outside gene matches: 10. One collaborating source in Seattle enrolled patients during active infection and followed them longitudinally through the course of disease. Collaborating institutions collected whole blood in K2EDTA tubes following their own protocols. For TCRbeta analysis, collaborators shipped samples in one of three forms: frozen whole blood, isolated PBMCs, or DNA extracted from either of those sample types.

Sequencing was performed on peripheral blood. The source is a man aged 60-69 years with COVID-19, enrolled during active disease. The V gene is TRBV2 and the J gene is TRBJ2-7; TRBD1 aligns with 11 central bases. The DNA sequence is as follows: TGTGCCAGCGTCCACCCGGGACAGGGGGGATCCTACGAGCAGTACTTC. Its translation is CASVHPGQGGSYEQYF. The reference TRBV2 and TRBJ2-7 proteins fill in what lies around the CDR3, so the full variable domain reads EPEVTQTPSHQVTQMGQEVILRCVPISNHLYFYWYRQILGQKVEFLVSFYNNEISEKSEIFDDQFSVERPDGSNFTLKIRSTKLEDSAMYFCASVHPGQGGSYEQYFGPGTRLTVT.